This section outlines one T cell receptor beta chain sequence together with its context. This sample was taken from a study of blood T cell repertoires in COVID-19. Study background: Acute and convalescent COVID-19 specimens originated in the United States, Italy and Spain.

The germline CDR1 and CDR2 sequences are SNHLY and FYNNEI. The germline V and J ends were trimmed by 5 bases and 8 bases, with 13 bases remaining between them. This CDR3 comprises 14 residues. Clones were read by immunoSEQ multiplex PCR, and TCRdb kept only the in-frame ones, dropping some. The sample lists more than 110,000 clones; more than 80% were seen once. The sample comprised peripheral blood. The V call is TRBV2, the J call TRBJ1-6; D is ambiguous. This sequence originates from a woman aged 80 or older with acute or convalescent COVID-19. The CDR3 bases are TGTGCCAGCAGTTTCATGAGACTGGATTCACCCCTCCACTTT. Protein product: CASSFMRLDSPLHF. Using reference TRBV2 and TRBJ1-6 for the parts outside the CDR3, the full variable domain is EPEVTQTPSHQVTQMGQEVILRCVPISNHLYFYWYRQILGQKVEFLVSFYNNEISEKSEIFDDQFSVERPDGSNFTLKIRSTKLEDSAMYFCASSFMRLDSPLHFGNGTRLTVT.